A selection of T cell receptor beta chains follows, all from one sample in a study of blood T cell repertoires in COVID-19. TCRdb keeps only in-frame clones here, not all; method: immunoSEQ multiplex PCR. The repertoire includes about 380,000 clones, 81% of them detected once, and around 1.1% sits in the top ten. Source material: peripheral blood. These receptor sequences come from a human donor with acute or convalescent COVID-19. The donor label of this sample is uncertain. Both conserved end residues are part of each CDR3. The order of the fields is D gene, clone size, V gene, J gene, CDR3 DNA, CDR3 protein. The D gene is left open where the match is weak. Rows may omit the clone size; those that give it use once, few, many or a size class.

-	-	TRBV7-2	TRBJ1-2	TGTGCCAGCAGGGATTTCCAGGGTCACTATGGCTACACCTTC	CASRDFQGHYGYTF
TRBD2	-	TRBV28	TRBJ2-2	TGTGGAACTAGCGGGAGTTTAAGCACCGGGGAGCTGTTTTTT	CGTSGSLSTGELFF
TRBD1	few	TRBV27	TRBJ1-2	TGTGCCAGCAGTTGGACCTCCAGGGGGCCGGGTAACTATGGCTACACCTTC	CASSWTSRGPGNYGYTF
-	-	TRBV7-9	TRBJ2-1	TGTGCCAGCAGGAGAAGTCATGAGCAGTTCTTC	CASRRSHEQFF
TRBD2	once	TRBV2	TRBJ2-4	TGTGCCAGCATTACGGGAGGGGCCAAAAACATTCAGTACTTC	CASITGGAKNIQYF
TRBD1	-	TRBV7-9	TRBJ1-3	TGTGCCAGCACCCGGGACAGGGTTCAAACTGGAAACACCATATATTTT	CASTRDRVQTGNTIYF
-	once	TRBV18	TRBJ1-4	TGTGCCAGCTCACCACGAGGAACAACAACTAATGAAAAACTGTTTTTT	CASSPRGTTTNEKLFF
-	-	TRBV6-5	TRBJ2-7	TGTGCCAGCAGTCGAACCGGGACTCCCTCCGAGCAGTACTTC	CASSRTGTPSEQYF
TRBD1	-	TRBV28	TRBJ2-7	TGTGCCAGCAGGCGAACGGACAGGGGATTCTACGAGCAGTACTTC	CASRRTDRGFYEQYF
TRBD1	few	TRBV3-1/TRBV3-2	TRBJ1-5	TGTGCCAGCAGCCGACAGGGAAATCAGCCCCAGCATTTT	CASSRQGNQPQHF